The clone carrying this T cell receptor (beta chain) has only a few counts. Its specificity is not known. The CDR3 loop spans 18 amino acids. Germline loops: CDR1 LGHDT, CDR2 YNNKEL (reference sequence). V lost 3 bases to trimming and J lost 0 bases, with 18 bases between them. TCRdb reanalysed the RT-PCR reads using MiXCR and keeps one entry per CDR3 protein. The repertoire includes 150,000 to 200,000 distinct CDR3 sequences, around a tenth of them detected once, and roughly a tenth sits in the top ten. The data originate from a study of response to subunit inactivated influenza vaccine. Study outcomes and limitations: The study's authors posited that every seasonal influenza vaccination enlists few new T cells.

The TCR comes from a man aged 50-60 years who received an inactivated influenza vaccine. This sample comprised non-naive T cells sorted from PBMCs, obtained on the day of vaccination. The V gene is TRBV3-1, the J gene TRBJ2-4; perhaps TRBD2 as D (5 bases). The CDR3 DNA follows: TGTGCCAGCAGCCAGGGTCAGGACCGACTAAAAGCCAAAAACATTCAGTACTTC. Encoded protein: CASSQGQDRLKAKNIQYF.